One sample yielded the 31 T cell receptor beta chains listed below, sequenced in a study of T cell clonality in common variable immunodeficiency. Some clones are missing from TCRdb's copy, which holds only in-frame ones; the method was immunoSEQ multiplex PCR. Sampling found about 39,000 clones, none seen once. The material sequenced was peripheral blood mononuclear cells. The source of these receptors is a person aged 18 to 75 in good health.

This clone turned up a few times. The read falls 3 residues short of the CDR3 end, and the missing part is taken from the germline J gene. This chain links TRBV19 with TRBJ1-2; D is undetermined. The CDR3 length is 15 residues. Germline V gives CDR1 LNHDA, CDR2 SQIVND (reference sequence). CDR3 sequence reads: CASSPRLAGSYDYTF. The covered CDR3 bases are TGTGCCAGTAGCCCCCGACTAGCGGGATCCTACGAC.

This clone was recorded many times. The CDR3 is cut off 3 residues early in the read; its end comes from the germline J gene. The chain links TRBV20-1 to TRBJ2-5, with TRBD2 identical over 12 bases. CDR1 is DFQATT, CDR2 SNEGSKA, per germline (reference sequence). The CDR3 is made up of 15 amino acids. With 0 bases clipped from V and 6 bases from J, the junction kept 5 bases outside the gene matches. The CDR3 bases that were read are TGCAGTGCTAGAGATCCCCTAGCGGGAGGGCAGACC. Translating it yields CSARDPLAGGQT. The entire CDR3 is CSARDPLAGGQTQYF.

This clone has at least ten counts. Read data end 3 residues before the CDR3 end; the end is taken from the germline J gene. J is TRBJ1-3 and V is TRBV5-1, with no clear D. CDR1 and CDR2 from the germline V gene are SGHRS and YFSETQ. V lost 4 bases and J 4 bases, leaving 18 bases between the germline ends. This CDR3 region has 16 residues. CDR3 loop: CASSDDGGVSGNTIYF. The CDR3 bases that were read are TGCGCCAGCAGCGACGATGGCGGAGTTTCCGGAAACACC.

About this clone itself: Given a much more abundant clone one base away, this may be a read error. The read halts 3 residues ahead of the CDR3 end, with the missing end drawn from the germline J gene. The chain uses TRBV19 and TRBJ2-2; 10 bases are a match to TRBD2. The CDR3 loop spans 19 amino acids. The germline V gene has CDR1 LNHDA and CDR2 SQIVND (reference sequence). CDR3 bases read: TGTGCCAGTAGTTCCCCCGGACTAGCGGCAAGCTCTGGGGCCAACGTG. Translating it yields CASSSPGLAASSGANV. The complete CDR3 reads CASSSPGLAASSGANVLFF.

This clone has a handful of counts. This chain's CDR3 is CASSETSGEETQYF. The part of the CDR3 DNA that was read is TGTGCCAGCAGCGAAACTAGCGGGGAAGAGACG. The chain has TRBV7-2 and TRBJ2-3; 10 bases match TRBD2. The CDR3 goes on 3 residues after the read ends, and that part is filled in from the germline J gene. Germline CDR1 and CDR2: SGHTA and FQGNSA. The CDR3 is made up of 14 amino acids.

This clone was detected ten times or more. Incomplete CDR3 DNA: TGTGCCTGGCTACAGGGGTCAATCTTTACCGGGGAG. Protein: CAWLQGSIFTGE. The entire CDR3 protein is CAWLQGSIFTGELFF. This sequence joins TRBV30 and TRBJ2-2; 7 bases are a match to TRBD1. The sequenced fragment ends 3 residues before the CDR3 boundary, so the rest is inferred from the germline J gene. The CDR3 totals 15 residues. V lost 5 bases to trimming and J lost 5 bases; unmatched junction nucleotides: 11. CDR1 GTSNPN and CDR2 SVGIG come from the germline V gene (reference sequence).

This clone was recorded many times. The observed sequence ends 3 residues before the CDR3 terminus, with the missing tail filled in from the germline J gene. This sequence joins TRBV2 and TRBJ2-7; a weak D match, TRBD1 (5 bases). This CDR3 region has 15 residues. Germline V gene lookup returns CDR1 SNHLY and CDR2 FYNNEI. V was cut by 3 bases and J by 3 bases, with 15 bases left in between. The CDR3 sequence: CASSEGQVGYYEQYF. The covered CDR3 bases are TGTGCCAGCAGTGAGGGGCAGGTGGGGTACTACGAG. The full variable domain, rest sourced from reference TRBV2 and TRBJ2-7, is EPEVTQTPSHQVTQMGQEVILRCVPISNHLYFYWYRQILGQKVEFLVSFYNNEISEKSEIFDDQFSVERPDGSNFTLKIRSTKLEDSAMYFCASSEGQVGYYEQYFGPGTRLTVT.

This clone appeared many times. Read data end 3 residues before the CDR3 end; the end is taken from the germline J gene. The chain joins TRBV29-1 to TRBJ1-1, with D uncertain. V dropped 8 bases and J dropped 0 bases, with 13 bases sitting between them. There are 13 residues in the CDR3. From germline, CDR1 is SQVTM and CDR2 ANQGSEA. The DNA read from the CDR3 is TGCAGCTACTTCAGGCAGGTGAACACTGAA. Residues: CSYFRQVNTE. The whole CDR3 protein reads CSYFRQVNTEAFF.

Only a few counts were recorded for this clone. The CDR3 end is not reached by the read, which stops 3 residues before it; the germline J gene fills it in. The chain links TRBV5-5 to TRBJ2-3; D gene uncertain. Germline V gene data show CDR1 as SGHKS and CDR2 as YYEKEE (reference sequence). The V end lost 7 bases, the J end lost 6 bases, and 12 bases lay between the germline ends. The CDR3 extends over 12 amino acids. The CDR3 bases that were read are TGTGCCAGCGCCCCTTCGAGGGATACG. Protein sequence: CASAPSRDT. The whole CDR3 sequence is CASAPSRDTQYF.

At least ten counts were recorded for this clone. The read is 3 residues too short to cover the CDR3 end, so that end is filled in from the germline J gene. This sequence joins TRBV28 and TRBJ1-1, with D perhaps matching TRBD1 (5 bases). Germline V gene lookup returns CDR1 MDHEN and CDR2 SYDVKM. The CDR3 sequence is 16 residues long. V was shortened by 2 bases and J by 4 bases, with 17 bases between the two germline ends. CDR3 loop: CASSLLVGGRGTEAFF. The covered CDR3 bases are TGTGCCAGCAGTTTACTGGTCGGGGGAAGGGGCACTGAA.

This clone came up many times. The read falls 3 residues short of the CDR3 end, and the missing part is taken from the germline J gene. The V call is TRBV2, the J call TRBJ2-1, with TRBD2 matching 12 bases. Germline V gene data show CDR1 as SNHLY and CDR2 as FYNNEI. CDR3 length: 15 residues. With V trimmed by 5 bases and J by 5 bases, 4 bases remained unmatched. The covered CDR3 bases are TGTGCCAGCAGTATGGGACTAGCGGGCGACAATGAG. Amino acids: CASSMGLAGDNE. The whole CDR3 reads CASSMGLAGDNEQFF.

The table lists this clone with many counts. The observed sequence ends 3 residues before the CDR3 terminus, with the missing tail filled in from the germline J gene. V and J are TRBV30 and TRBJ2-7; 8 bases fit TRBD1. Germline V CDR1 and CDR2: GTSNPN, SVGIG (reference sequence). The CDR3 extends over 14 amino acids. V was clipped by 0 bases and J by 2 bases; unmatched bases: 3. The CDR3 here is CAWSVTGGTYEQYF. The CDR3 DNA, read in part, is TGTGCCTGGAGTGTAACAGGGGGAACCTACGAG. Full variable domain (missing parts from reference TRBV30 and TRBJ2-7): SQTIHQWPATLVQPVGSPLSLECTVEGTSNPNLYWYRQAAGRGLQLLFYSVGIGQISSEVPQNLSASRPQDRQFILSSKKLLLSDSGFYLCAWSVTGGTYEQYFGPGTRLTVT.

This clone was detected many times. The sequence runs out 3 residues before the end of the CDR3; the remainder is reconstructed from the germline J gene. The chain carries TRBV7-9 and TRBJ2-1; D might be TRBD1 (6 bases). CDR1 is SEHNR, CDR2 FQNEAQ, per germline (reference sequence). V was cut by 2 bases and J by 4 bases, with 12 bases left in between. There are 15 residues in the CDR3. The sequenced CDR3 bases are TGTGCCAGCAGCTTAAGGGGGAGAGGTTACAATGAG. This translates into CASSLRGRGYNE. The CDR3 in full is CASSLRGRGYNEQFF.

The sample holds many counts of this clone. The CDR3 goes on 3 residues after the read ends, and that part is filled in from the germline J gene. The chain joins TRBV5-6 to TRBJ1-1; no reliable D call. Trimming cost V 4 bases and J 1 base, with 14 bases left between them. Germline V gene sequence: CDR1 SGHDT, CDR2 YYEEEE. CDR3 length equals 15 residues. The CDR3 loop is CASSAPGDSNTEAFF. The part of the CDR3 DNA that was read is TGTGCCAGCAGCGCCCCCGGGGATTCGAACACTGAA.

This clone appeared a few times. The CDR3 end lies 3 residues beyond the end of the read and is filled in from the germline J gene. The V gene is TRBV19, the J gene TRBJ2-4; D gene unclear. The CDR3 sequence is 12 residues long. Germline lookup yields CDR1 LNHDA and CDR2 SQIVND (reference sequence). CDR3 residues: CATWSIMHGQYF. CDR3 DNA (partial): TGTGCCACCTGGTCGATCATGCACGGT.

This clone occurred many times. CDR3 amino acids: CSASRGLALSSYNEQFF. The DNA read from the CDR3 is TGCAGTGCTAGTAGGGGACTAGCCCTGAGCTCCTACAATGAG. The rearrangement uses TRBV20-1 and TRBJ2-1; TRBD2 matches at 9 bases. The sequence runs out 3 residues before the end of the CDR3; the remainder is reconstructed from the germline J gene. The CDR3 loop spans 17 amino acids. CDR1 and CDR2 (germline): DFQATT, SNEGSKA (reference sequence). The ends lost 3 bases at V and 0 bases at J; junction bases unmatched: 9.

On this clone itself: At one end, the junction sequence differs from germline, possibly due to a read error. The same CDR3 is also encoded by other DNA sequences in this sample. CDR3 DNA, as far as it was read: TGTGCCAGCAGCTTAAGGTCCGACAGTGGAAACACA. Protein product: CASSLRSDSGNT. The whole CDR3 reads CASSLRSDSGNTIYF. The gene calls are TRBV7-9 and TRBJ1-3; weak D call: TRBD1 (5 bases). The read ends 3 residues before the CDR3 terminus; that terminus is restored from the germline J gene. CDR1 is SEHNR, CDR2 FQNEAQ, per germline (reference sequence). This CDR3 region has 15 residues.

This clone was detected many times. The read finishes 3 residues shy of the CDR3 end, and the germline J gene is used to complete it. The chain couples TRBV5-4 to TRBJ2-3, with D uncertain. The CDR3 is made up of 13 amino acids. Germline loops: CDR1 SGHNT, CDR2 YYREEE (reference sequence). Deletions cut 4 bases from V and 4 bases from J, with 10 bases between. CDR3 DNA, as far as it was read: TGTGCCAGCAGCCACAAAAGGGCAGATACG. Amino acids: CASSHKRADT. In full, the CDR3 is CASSHKRADTQYF.

This clone was observed at least ten times. The read comes to an end 3 residues before the CDR3 does, leaving the germline J gene to fill in the end. The rearrangement links TRBV5-1 to TRBJ1-5; TRBD1 aligns across 10 bases. The germline gives CDR1 SGHRS, CDR2 YFSETQ. The junction had 3 bases not matched to a gene; V was cut back by 4 bases and J by 5 bases. There are 14 residues in the CDR3. The CDR3 loop is CASSPGQGDQPQHF. The sequenced part of the CDR3 DNA is TGCGCCAGCAGCCCTGGACAGGGGGATCAGCCC.

This clone was seen ten or more times. The read ends 3 residues before the CDR3 terminus; that terminus is restored from the germline J gene. The V and J genes are TRBV19 and TRBJ2-7, with D possibly matching TRBD1 (5 bases). Trimming shortened V by 6 bases and J by 4 bases, and 10 bases separated the two germline ends. CDR1 is LNHDA and CDR2 is SQIVND in the germline V gene (reference sequence). CDR3 length: 12 residues. CDR3 bases read: TGTGCCAGTAGCTCCCAGGGATACGAG. It is translated as CASSSQGYE. The full CDR3 sequence reads CASSSQGYEQYF.

This clone was counted between two and nine times. The read comes to an end 3 residues before the CDR3 does, leaving the germline J gene to fill in the end. This chain links TRBV19 with TRBJ1-2, with 7 bases that match TRBD1. The germline V gene encodes CDR1 LNHDA and CDR2 SQIVND (reference sequence). The CDR3 consists of 14 residues. V lost 7 bases to trimming and J lost 4 bases; unmatched junction nucleotides: 9. Incomplete CDR3 DNA: TGTGCCAGTATGCAGGGGGAGGTCGGCTATGGC. It encodes CASMQGEVGYG. The entire CDR3 reads CASMQGEVGYGYTF.

The table lists this clone with a few counts. Sequencing ends 3 residues short of the CDR3 end; the germline J gene provides the rest. V and J are TRBV11-2 and TRBJ1-2; 9 bases match TRBD1. J was trimmed by 3 bases and V by 4 bases; bases with no gene match: 6. Looked up from germline, CDR1 is SGHAT and CDR2 is FQNNGV. This CDR3 spans 15 amino acids. The CDR3 is CASSSRDRADYGYTF. CDR3 DNA (partial): TGTGCCAGCAGCTCCCGGGACAGGGCCGACTATGGC.

Comments on this clone: The CDR3 end lies 3 residues beyond the end of the read and is filled in from the germline J gene. The V gene is TRBV2, the J gene TRBJ2-1; D remains unclear. The CDR3 runs to 12 residues. Germline CDR1 and CDR2: SNHLY and FYNNEI. V lost 1 base and J lost 9, with 7 bases in between. CDR3 sequence reads: CASSEEAFEQFF. CDR3 DNA, as far as it was read: TGTGCCAGCAGTGAAGAAGCTTTTGAG.

Many counts were recorded for this clone. The read terminates 3 residues before the CDR3 end, so the remaining end is supplied by the germline J gene. The rearrangement joins TRBV10-3 to TRBJ2-5, with 9 positions matching TRBD1. Germline CDR1 reads ENHRY; CDR2 reads SYGVKD. The ends lost 6 bases at V and 2 bases at J; junction bases unmatched: 7. This CDR3 region has 15 residues. Partial CDR3 DNA: TGTGCCATCAGCCCGGACAGGGGAGGACAAGAGACC. Translation gives CAISPDRGGQET. The whole CDR3 protein reads CAISPDRGGQETQYF.

This clone has at least ten counts. Sequencing ends 3 residues short of the CDR3 end; the germline J gene provides the rest. This chain joins TRBV6-4 and TRBJ1-2, with D maybe TRBD1 (5 bases). Trimming cost V 0 bases and J 6 bases, with 14 bases left between them. From germline, CDR1 is MRHNA and CDR2 SNTAGT. The CDR3 length is 15 residues. CDR3: CASSDSPGRVHGYTF. The covered CDR3 bases are TGTGCCAGCAGTGACTCACCCGGCAGGGTCCATGGC.

This clone has ten or more counts. The CDR3 goes on 3 residues after the read ends, and that part is filled in from the germline J gene. The chain is built from TRBV19 and TRBJ1-5; a weak D match, TRBD1 (6 bases). The CDR3 covers 15 residues. Germline-derived CDR1 and CDR2 are LNHDA and SQIVND (reference sequence). V lost 5 bases, J lost 3 bases, and 14 bases lay in between. Partial CDR3 DNA: TGTGCCAGTAGTTCACCTGACAGGTACAATCAGCCC. Protein: CASSSPDRYNQP. The entire CDR3 protein reads CASSSPDRYNQPQHF.

Of note for this clone: The missing CDR3 end, 3 residues past where the read stops, is filled in from the germline J gene. The chain joins TRBV7-2 to TRBJ2-3; TRBD1 agrees at 7 bases. The V gene's germline CDR1 is SGHTA and CDR2 FQGNSA. The CDR3 is made up of 15 amino acids. CDR3 DNA, as far as it was read: TGTGCCAGCAGCTCTCAAGGACAGGCGAATCAGCCG. Its protein product is CASSSQGQANQP. The whole CDR3 sequence reads CASSSQGQANQPQYF.

This clone was counted ten times or more. The observed sequence ends 3 residues before the CDR3 terminus, with the missing tail filled in from the germline J gene. J is TRBJ2-3 and V is TRBV24-1, with 7 bases fitting TRBD2. Germline lookup yields CDR1 KGHDR and CDR2 SFDVKD. The CDR3 extends over 15 amino acids. CDR3 loop: CATSDGGLNRRAQYF. CDR3 DNA, as far as it was read: TGTGCCACCAGCGACGGGGGACTAAACCGGCGCGCG.

This clone was seen ten or more times. CDR3 DNA (partial): TGTGCCAGCTCAAGACTAGCCGACAATGAG. The encoded protein is CASSRLADNE. The entire CDR3 reads CASSRLADNEQFF. This sequence joins TRBV7-9 and TRBJ2-1; TRBD2 agrees at 7 bases. The CDR3 end falls 3 residues outside the read, so it is completed with the germline J gene. This CDR3 is 13 amino acids long. Germline CDR1 is SEHNR and CDR2 is FQNEAQ (reference sequence). V lost 8 bases and J lost 5; bases outside the gene matches: 6.

This clone has more than one count but fewer than ten. Read coverage stops 3 residues before the CDR3 terminus; the germline J gene supplies the remainder. The rearrangement joins TRBV30 to TRBJ1-2, with a possible D match to TRBD1 (5 bases). The CDR3 has 15 residues. Germline CDR1 reads GTSNPN; CDR2 reads SVGIG (reference sequence). The sequenced part of the CDR3 DNA is TGTGCCTGGAGTAGGGATCCGTTAGGAACAGGCGAC. Translating gives CAWSRDPLGTGD. The entire CDR3 protein reads CAWSRDPLGTGDYTF.

Many counts were recorded for this clone. The part of the CDR3 DNA that was read is TGCGCCAGCAGTAGCCTAGAAGTGGAGACC. Its translation: CASSSLEVET. The entire CDR3 reads CASSSLEVETQYF. This chain joins TRBV5-1 and TRBJ2-5; D not resolved. The CDR3 end falls 3 residues outside the read, so it is completed with the germline J gene. This CDR3 has 13 residues. V lost 5 bases and J 5 bases, leaving 13 bases between the germline ends. Germline-derived CDR1 and CDR2 are SGHRS and YFSETQ.